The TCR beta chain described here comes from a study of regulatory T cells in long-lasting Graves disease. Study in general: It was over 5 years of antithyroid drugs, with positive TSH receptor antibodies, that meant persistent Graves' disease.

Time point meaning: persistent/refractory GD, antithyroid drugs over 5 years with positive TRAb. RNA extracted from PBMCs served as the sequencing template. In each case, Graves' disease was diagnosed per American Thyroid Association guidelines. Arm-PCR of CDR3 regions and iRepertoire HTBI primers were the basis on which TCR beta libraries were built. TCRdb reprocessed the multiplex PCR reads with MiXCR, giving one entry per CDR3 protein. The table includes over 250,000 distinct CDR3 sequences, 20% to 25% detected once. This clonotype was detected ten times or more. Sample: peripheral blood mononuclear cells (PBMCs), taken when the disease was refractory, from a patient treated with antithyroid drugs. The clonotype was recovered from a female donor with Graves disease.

The CDR3 DNA follows: TGTGCCATCCAGGGGACGACTGAAGCTTTCTTT. Encoded protein: CAIQGTTEAFF. The rearrangement links TRBV10-3 to TRBJ1-1; tentatively, D is TRBD1 (6 bases). Per the germline V gene, CDR1 is ENHRY and CDR2 is SYGVKD. There are 11 residues in the CDR3. V lost 8 bases, J lost 5 bases, and 9 bases lay in between.